This TCR beta chain is drawn from a study of blood T cell repertoires in COVID-19. The CDR3 runs 13 residues. Germline CDR1 is MNHEY and CDR2 is SMNVEV (reference sequence). The V end was cut by 2 bases, the J end by 4 bases, with 8 bases between. The protocol was immunoSEQ multiplex PCR, while the TCRdb copy is restricted to in-frame clones and leaves out a portion. The profile shows about 180,000 clones, 85% to 95% of them singletons. The specimen was peripheral blood. The clonotype originates from a man aged 45 to 65 with acute or convalescent COVID-19. V is TRBV27 and J is TRBJ1-1; TRBD1 might be the D (6 bases). The CDR3 coding sequence is TGTGCCAGCAGTTTACAGGGGACCACTGAAGCTTTCTTT. Its translation is CASSLQGTTEAFF.